The source of this T cell receptor beta chain is a study of identical twins. There are 14 residues in the CDR3. The ends lost 4 bases at V and 2 bases at J; junction bases unmatched: 6. CDR1 is SGHRS, CDR2 YFSETQ, per germline. TCRdb reprocessed the 5' RACE reads via MiXCR and lists one record per CDR3 protein. The sample holds approximately 700,000 distinct CDR3 sequences, over 15% seen once. The sample was also reused in another study, on T cells expressing NK-cell markers.

The sequence was obtained from a woman aged 18 to 35 in good health. The sample comprised PBMCs. This chain connects TRBV5-1 to TRBJ2-7; 7 bases fit TRBD2. CDR3 nucleotide sequence: TGCGCCAGCAGCAATAGGGACTACCCCTACGAGCAGTACTTC. It is translated as CASSNRDYPYEQYF.